This TCR beta chain was sequenced for a study of CD8+ T cells in alopecia areata. Germline CDR1 is SGHRS and CDR2 is YFSETQ. CDR3 length equals 15 residues. Trimming took off 4 bases at V and 0 bases at J, with 12 bases between the two ends. Comments on this clone: Antigen: not known.

The treatment: oral pan-JAK inhibitor, 5-10 mg twice daily. Points from the study as a whole: Compared with normal scalp, lesional scalp had higher clonality and more expanded CD8+ clones.

cDNA serving as the sequencing template came from extracted, reverse transcribed RNA. The repertoire was sequenced with immunoSEQ multiplex PCR; TCRdb's copy has only in-frame clones and lacks some. The repertoire includes under 350,000 clones, 58% of them detected once, and more than 1.5% sits in the top ten. This sequence originates from a human donor with alopecia areata. The chain recombines TRBV5-1 with TRBJ2-3; possible D gene TRBD2, 7 bases. The specimen comprised CD4+ T cells sorted from blood, sampled at week 24, from a patient treated with tofacitinib. The DNA for the CDR3 is TGCGCCAGCAGCCGCGGGGGACAAAGCACAGATACGCAGTATTTT. It specifies CASSRGGQSTDTQYF.